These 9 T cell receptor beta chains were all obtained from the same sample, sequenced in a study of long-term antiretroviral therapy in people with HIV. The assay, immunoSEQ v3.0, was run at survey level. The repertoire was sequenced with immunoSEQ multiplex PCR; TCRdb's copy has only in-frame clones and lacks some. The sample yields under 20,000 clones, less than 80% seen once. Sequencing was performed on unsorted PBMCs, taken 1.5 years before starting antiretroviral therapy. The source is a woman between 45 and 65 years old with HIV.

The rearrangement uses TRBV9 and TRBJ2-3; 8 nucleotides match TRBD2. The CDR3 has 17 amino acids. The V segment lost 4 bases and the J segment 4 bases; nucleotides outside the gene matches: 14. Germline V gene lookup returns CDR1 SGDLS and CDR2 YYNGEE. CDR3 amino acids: CASSRLRIAGIADTQYF. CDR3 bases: TGTGCCAGCAGCCGCCTTCGGATAGCGGGGATCGCAGATACGCAGTATTTT.

CDR3: CASRPQGSYEQYV. The CDR3 nucleotides are TGTGCCAGCAGACCACAGGGCTCCTACGAGCAGTACGTC. V usage is TRBV27 and J usage is TRBJ2-7, with D possibly matching TRBD1 (6 bases). The germline V and J ends were trimmed by 6 bases and 0 bases, with 9 bases remaining between them. The V gene's germline CDR1 is MNHEY and CDR2 SMNVEV (reference sequence). The CDR3 totals 13 residues.

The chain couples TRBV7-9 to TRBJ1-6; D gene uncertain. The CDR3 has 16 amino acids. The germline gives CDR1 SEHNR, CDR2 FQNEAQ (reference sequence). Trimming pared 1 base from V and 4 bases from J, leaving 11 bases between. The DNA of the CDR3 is TGTGCCAGCAGCTTAGGCAGCGAAGGATATAATTCACCCCTCCACTTT. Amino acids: CASSLGSEGYNSPLHF.

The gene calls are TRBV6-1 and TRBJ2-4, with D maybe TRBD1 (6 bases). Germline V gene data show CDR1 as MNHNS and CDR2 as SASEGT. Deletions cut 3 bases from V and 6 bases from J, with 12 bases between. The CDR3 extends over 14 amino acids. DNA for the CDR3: TGTGCCAGCAGTGAGTTAAGGGGGAGAAACATTCAGTACTTC. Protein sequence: CASSELRGRNIQYF.

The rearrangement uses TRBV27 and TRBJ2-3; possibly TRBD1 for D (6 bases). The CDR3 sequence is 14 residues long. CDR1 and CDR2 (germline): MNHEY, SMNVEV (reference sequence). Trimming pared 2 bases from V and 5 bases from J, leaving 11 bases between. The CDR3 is CASSLNRGKDTQYF. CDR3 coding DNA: TGTGCCAGCAGTTTAAATAGGGGGAAAGATACGCAGTATTTT.

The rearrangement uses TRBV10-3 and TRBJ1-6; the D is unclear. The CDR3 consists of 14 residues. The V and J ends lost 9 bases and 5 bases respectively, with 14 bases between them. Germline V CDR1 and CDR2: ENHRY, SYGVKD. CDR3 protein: CAIGVGRDNSPLHF. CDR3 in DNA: TGTGCCATTGGGGTAGGTAGAGATAATTCACCCCTCCACTTT.

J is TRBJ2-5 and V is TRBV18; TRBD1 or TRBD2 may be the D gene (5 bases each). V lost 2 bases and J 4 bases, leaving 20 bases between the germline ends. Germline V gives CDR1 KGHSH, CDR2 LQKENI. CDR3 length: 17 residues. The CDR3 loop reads CASSPDAGPLRGETQYF. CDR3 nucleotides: TGTGCCAGCTCACCAGACGCCGGGCCCTTGAGGGGAGAGACCCAGTACTTC.

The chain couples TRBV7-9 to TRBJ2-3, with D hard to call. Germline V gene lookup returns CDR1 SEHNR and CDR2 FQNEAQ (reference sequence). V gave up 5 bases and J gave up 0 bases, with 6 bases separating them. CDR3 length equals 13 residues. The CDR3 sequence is CASSDPSTDTQYF. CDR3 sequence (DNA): TGTGCCAGCAGCGACCCTAGCACAGATACGCAGTATTTT.

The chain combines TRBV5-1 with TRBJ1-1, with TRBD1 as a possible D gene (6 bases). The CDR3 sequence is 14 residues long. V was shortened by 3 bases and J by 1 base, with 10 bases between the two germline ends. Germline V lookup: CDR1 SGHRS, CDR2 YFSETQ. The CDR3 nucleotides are TGCGCCAGCAGCTACGGGACAAAGAACACTGAAGCTTTCTTT. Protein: CASSYGTKNTEAFF.